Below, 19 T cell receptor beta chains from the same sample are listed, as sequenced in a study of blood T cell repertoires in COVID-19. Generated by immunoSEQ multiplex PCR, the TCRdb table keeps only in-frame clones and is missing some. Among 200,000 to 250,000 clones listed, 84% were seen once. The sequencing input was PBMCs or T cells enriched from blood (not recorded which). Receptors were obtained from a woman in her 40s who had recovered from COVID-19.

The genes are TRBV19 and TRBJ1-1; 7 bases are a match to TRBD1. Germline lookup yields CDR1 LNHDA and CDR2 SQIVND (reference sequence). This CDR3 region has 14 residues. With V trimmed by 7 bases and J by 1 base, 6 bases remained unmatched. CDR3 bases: TGTGCCAGTACCTTGACAGGGAAGAACACTGAAGCTTTCTTT. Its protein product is CASTLTGKNTEAFF. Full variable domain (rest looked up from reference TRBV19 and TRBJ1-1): DGGITQSPKYLFRKEGQNVTLSCEQNLNHDAMYWYRQDPGQGLRLIYYSQIVNDFQKGDIAEGYSVSREKKESFPLTVTSAQKNPTAFYLCASTLTGKNTEAFFGQGTRLTVV.

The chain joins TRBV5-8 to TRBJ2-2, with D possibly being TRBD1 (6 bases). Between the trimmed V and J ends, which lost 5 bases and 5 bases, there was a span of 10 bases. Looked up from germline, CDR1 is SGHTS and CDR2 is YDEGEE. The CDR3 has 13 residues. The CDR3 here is CASSNQGTGELFF. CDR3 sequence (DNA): TGTGCCAGCAGTAACCAGGGGACCGGGGAGCTGTTTTTT.

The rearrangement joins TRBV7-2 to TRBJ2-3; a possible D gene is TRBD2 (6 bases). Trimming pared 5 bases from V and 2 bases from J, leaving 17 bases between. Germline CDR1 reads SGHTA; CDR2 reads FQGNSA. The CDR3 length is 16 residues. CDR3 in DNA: TGTGCCAGCAGCCCCCCCGTCCCTAGCGCCACAGATACGCAGTATTTT. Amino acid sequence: CASSPPVPSATDTQYF.

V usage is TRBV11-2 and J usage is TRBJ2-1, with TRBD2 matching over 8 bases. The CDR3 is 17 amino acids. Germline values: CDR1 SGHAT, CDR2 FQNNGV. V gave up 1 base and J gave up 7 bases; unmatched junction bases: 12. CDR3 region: CASSLALAGYVRNEQFF. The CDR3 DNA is TGTGCCAGCAGCTTAGCTCTAGCGGGTTACGTGAGGAATGAGCAGTTCTTC.

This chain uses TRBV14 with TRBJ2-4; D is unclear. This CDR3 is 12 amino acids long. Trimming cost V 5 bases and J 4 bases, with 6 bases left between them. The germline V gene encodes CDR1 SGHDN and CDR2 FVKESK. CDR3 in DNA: TGTGCCAGCAGCTCCTTTAAAAACATTCAGTACTTC. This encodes CASSSFKNIQYF. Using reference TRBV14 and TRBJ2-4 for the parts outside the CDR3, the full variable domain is EAGVTQFPSHSVIEKGQTVTLRCDPISGHDNLYWYRRVMGKEIKFLLHFVKESKQDESGMPNNRFLAERTGGTYSTLKVQPAELEDSGVYFCASSSFKNIQYFGAGTRLSVL.

The CDR3 DNA reads TGTGCCTGGTGGTCCCCGCGGGGTGGAGGCTACGAGCAGTACTTC. Translating gives CAWWSPRGGGYEQYF. The V gene is TRBV30, the J gene TRBJ2-7; D is possibly TRBD2 (6 bases). Trimming stripped 5 bases from V and 3 bases from J, with 20 bases between. CDR3 length: 15 residues. CDR1 is GTSNPN and CDR2 is SVGIG in the germline V gene (reference sequence).

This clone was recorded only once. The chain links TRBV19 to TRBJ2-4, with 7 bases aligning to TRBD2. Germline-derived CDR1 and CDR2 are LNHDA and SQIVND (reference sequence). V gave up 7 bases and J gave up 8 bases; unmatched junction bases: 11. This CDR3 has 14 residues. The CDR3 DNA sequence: TGTGCCAGTACCGAGGGAGGGCCGGGGGACATTCAGTACTTC. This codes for CASTEGGPGDIQYF.

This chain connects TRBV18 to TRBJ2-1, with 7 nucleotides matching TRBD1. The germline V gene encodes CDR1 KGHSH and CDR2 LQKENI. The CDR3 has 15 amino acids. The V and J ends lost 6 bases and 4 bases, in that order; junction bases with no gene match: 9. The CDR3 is CASSSTGVAYNEQFF. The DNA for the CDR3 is TGTGCCAGCTCGTCTACAGGGGTCGCGTACAATGAGCAGTTCTTC.

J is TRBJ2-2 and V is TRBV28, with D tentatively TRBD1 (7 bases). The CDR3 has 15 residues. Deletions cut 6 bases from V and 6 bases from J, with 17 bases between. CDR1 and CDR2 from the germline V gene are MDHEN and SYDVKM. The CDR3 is CASSRGGQGAGELFF. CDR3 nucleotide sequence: TGTGCCAGCAGCCGAGGGGGGCAGGGGGCCGGGGAGCTGTTTTTT. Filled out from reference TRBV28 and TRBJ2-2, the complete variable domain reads DVKVTQSSRYLVKRTGEKVFLECVQDMDHENMFWYRQDPGLGLRLIYFSYDVKMKEKGDIPEGYSVSREKKERFSLILESASTNQTSMYLCASSRGGQGAGELFFGEGSRLTVL.

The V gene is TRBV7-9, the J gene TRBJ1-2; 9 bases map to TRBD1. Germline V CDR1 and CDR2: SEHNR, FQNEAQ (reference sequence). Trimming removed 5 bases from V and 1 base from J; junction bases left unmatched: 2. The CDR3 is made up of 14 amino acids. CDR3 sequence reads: CASSGTGFNYGYTF. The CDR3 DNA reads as TGTGCCAGCAGCGGGACAGGGTTTAACTATGGCTACACCTTC.

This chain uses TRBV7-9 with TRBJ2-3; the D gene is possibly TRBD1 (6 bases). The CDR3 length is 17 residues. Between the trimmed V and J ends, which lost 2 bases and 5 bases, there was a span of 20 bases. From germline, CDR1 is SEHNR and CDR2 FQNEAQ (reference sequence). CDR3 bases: TGTGCCAGCAGCTTAAAAAGCAAGGGGGTAGAACGAGATACGCAGTATTTT. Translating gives CASSLKSKGVERDTQYF.

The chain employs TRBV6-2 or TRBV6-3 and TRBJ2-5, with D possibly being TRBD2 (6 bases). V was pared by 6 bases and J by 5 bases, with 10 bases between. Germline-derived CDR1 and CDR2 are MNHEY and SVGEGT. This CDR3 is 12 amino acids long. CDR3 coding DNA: TGTGCCAGCAGCTGGAGGGTCGAGACCCAGTACTTC. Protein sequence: CASSWRVETQYF.

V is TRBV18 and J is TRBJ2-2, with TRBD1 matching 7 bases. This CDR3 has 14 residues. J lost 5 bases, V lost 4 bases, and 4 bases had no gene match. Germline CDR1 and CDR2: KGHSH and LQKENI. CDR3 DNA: TGTGCCAGCTCACTACAGGGGTCTACCGGGGAGCTGTTTTTT. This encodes CASSLQGSTGELFF. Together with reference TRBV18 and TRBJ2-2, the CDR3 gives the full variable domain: NAGVMQNPRHLVRRRGQEARLRCSPMKGHSHVYWYRQLPEEGLKFMVYLQKENIIDESGMPKERFSAEFPKEGPSILRIQQVVRGDSAAYFCASSLQGSTGELFFGEGSRLTVL.

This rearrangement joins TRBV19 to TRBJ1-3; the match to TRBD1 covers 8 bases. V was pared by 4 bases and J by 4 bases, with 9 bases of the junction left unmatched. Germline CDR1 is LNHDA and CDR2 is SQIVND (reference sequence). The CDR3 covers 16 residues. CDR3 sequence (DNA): TGTGCCAGTAGTACTACCGGGACAGGCTTAGGAAACACCATATATTTT. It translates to CASSTTGTGLGNTIYF.

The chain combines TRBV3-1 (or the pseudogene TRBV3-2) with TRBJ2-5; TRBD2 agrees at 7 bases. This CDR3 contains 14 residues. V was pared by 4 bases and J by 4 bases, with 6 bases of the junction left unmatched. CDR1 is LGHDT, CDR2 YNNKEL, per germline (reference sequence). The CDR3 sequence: CASSRVTSVETQYF. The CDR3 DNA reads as TGTGCCAGCAGCCGCGTAACTAGCGTAGAGACCCAGTACTTC.

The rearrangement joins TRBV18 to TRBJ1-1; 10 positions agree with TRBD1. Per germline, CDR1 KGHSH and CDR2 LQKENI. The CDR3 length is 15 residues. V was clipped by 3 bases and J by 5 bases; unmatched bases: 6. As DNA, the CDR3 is TGTGCCAGCTCACCTAATGGACAGGGGGTGACTGAAGCTTTCTTT. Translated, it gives CASSPNGQGVTEAFF.

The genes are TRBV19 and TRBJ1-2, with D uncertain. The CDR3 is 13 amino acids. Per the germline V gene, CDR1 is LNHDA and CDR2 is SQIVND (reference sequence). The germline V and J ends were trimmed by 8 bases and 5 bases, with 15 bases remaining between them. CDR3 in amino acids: CASGVRGGYGYTF. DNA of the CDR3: TGTGCCAGTGGGGTTCGGGGTGGGTATGGCTACACCTTC. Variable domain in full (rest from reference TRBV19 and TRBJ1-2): DGGITQSPKYLFRKEGQNVTLSCEQNLNHDAMYWYRQDPGQGLRLIYYSQIVNDFQKGDIAEGYSVSREKKESFPLTVTSAQKNPTAFYLCASGVRGGYGYTFGSGTRLTVV.

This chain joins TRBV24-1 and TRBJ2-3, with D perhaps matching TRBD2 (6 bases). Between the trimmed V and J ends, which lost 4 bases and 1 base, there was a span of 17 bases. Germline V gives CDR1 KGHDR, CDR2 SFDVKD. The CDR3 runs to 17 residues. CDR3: CATSEPIGGIRTDTQYF. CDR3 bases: TGTGCCACCAGTGAACCAATCGGAGGGATTCGCACAGATACGCAGTATTTT.

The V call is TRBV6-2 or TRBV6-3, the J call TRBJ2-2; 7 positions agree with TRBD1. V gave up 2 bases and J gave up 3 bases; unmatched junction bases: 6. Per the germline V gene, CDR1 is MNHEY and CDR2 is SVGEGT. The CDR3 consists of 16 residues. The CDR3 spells CASSYISTGYTGELFF. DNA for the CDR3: TGTGCCAGCAGTTACATTTCGACAGGGTACACCGGGGAGCTGTTTTTT.